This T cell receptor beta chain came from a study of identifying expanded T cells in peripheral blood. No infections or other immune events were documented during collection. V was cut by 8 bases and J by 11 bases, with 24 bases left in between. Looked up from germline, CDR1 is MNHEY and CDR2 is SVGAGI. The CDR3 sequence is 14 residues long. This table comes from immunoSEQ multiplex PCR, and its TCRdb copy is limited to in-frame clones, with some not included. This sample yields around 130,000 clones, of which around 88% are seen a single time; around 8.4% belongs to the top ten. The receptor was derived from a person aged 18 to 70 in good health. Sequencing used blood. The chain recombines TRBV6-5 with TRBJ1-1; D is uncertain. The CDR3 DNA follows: TGTGCCAGCTTAACAGCAGGTAGTAGCGGGGAGGCTTTCTTT. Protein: CASLTAGSSGEAFF.